Listed below are T cell receptor beta chains from one sample, sequenced in a study of read filtering for tumor transcriptome and immune sequencing. A single record per CDR3 protein comes from TCRdb applying MiXCR to the reads. This table holds roughly 130,000 distinct CDR3 sequences, 10% to 15% found once. Sequencing input: a population of CD138-negative cells sorted from bone marrow. The origin of the receptors is a donor at least 40 years old with multiple myeloma. CDR3s include the opening cysteine and the closing phenylalanine or tryptophan. Fields, in order: clone size, D gene, V gene, J gene, CDR3 DNA, CDR3 protein. A D gene is named only where the DNA matches it firmly. Size is omitted from some rows. Given values are once, few, many or a class for expanded clones.

>many|TRBD1|TRBV4-1|TRBJ1-2
TGCGCCAGCAGCCAAGAGGTGACAGGGGTGATCATCTATGGCTACACCTTC
CASSQEVTGVIIYGYTF
>many|TRBD2|TRBV28|TRBJ2-1
TGTGCCAGCAGTTTCCGCAGCGGGGGATACAATGAGCAGTTCTTC
CASSFRSGGYNEQFF
>many|TRBD2|TRBV23-1|TRBJ2-1
TGCGCCAGCAGCCCCCCAACCCCGGGACTAGCGGGGAGTGAGCAGTTCTTC
CASSPPTPGLAGSEQFF
>many|NA|TRBV20-1|TRBJ1-2
TGCAGTGCCGCCCTCGAGGGGCCTAACTATGGCTACACCTTC
CSAALEGPNYGYTF
>NA|NA|TRBV7-2|TRBJ2-3
TGTGCCAGCAGCTTAGAGCAGCCGACAGGTACGCAGTATTTT
CASSLEQPTGTQYF
>many|TRBD1|TRBV7-9|TRBJ1-2
TGTGCCAGCAGGACTGGGACAGGGGAAGGCTACACCTTC
CASRTGTGEGYTF
>many|NA|TRBV2|TRBJ1-5
TGTGCCAGCAGTGATAGCCGCAATCAGCCCCAGCATTTT
CASSDSRNQPQHF
>NA|NA|TRBV7-3|TRBJ1-2
TGTGCCAGCAGCTCCCAACCAAACCAGGGGCCCCCTCTGGGCTACACCTTC
CASSSQPNQGPPLGYTF
>NA|NA|TRBV30|TRBJ2-5
TGTGCCTGGGGTTATCAGGGCCAAGAGACACAGTACTTC
CAWGYQGQETQYF
>many|NA|TRBV7-9|TRBJ1-5
TGTGCCAGCAGCTTCGGGGACCTCCAGCCCCAGCATTTT
CASSFGDLQPQHF
>many|NA|TRBV27|TRBJ1-4
TGTGCCAGCAGTTTACGGCAACTCGGGGAAAAACTGTTTTTT
CASSLRQLGEKLFF
>many|NA|TRBV5-1|TRBJ1-1
TGCGCCAGCAGCTTGGATTTGGCTGAAGCTTTCTTT
CASSLDLAEAFF
>many|TRBD2|TRBV29-1|TRBJ2-1
TGCAGCGCCTCAGGGACTAGCGGGAGAAATGAGCAGTTCTTC
CSASGTSGRNEQFF
>many|TRBD2|TRBV5-1|TRBJ2-1
TGCGCCAGCAGCGCCACGGGGGGGGCGGAATATGAGCAGTTCTTC
CASSATGGAEYEQFF
>many|TRBD1|TRBV30|TRBJ2-1
TGTGCCCATGACAGGGGCTCCTACAATGAGCAGTTCTTC
CAHDRGSYNEQFF
>many|NA|TRBV6-2/TRBV6-3|TRBJ1-5
TGTGCCAGCAGTTACCTGAGGCGGCCCCAGCATTTT
CASSYLRRPQHF
>few|TRBD1|TRBV29-1|TRBJ2-7
TGCAGCGGCTCAGCAGGGGGCGAGCAGTACTTC
CSGSAGGEQYF